Below are 19 T cell receptor beta chains sequenced from a single sample in a study of blood T cell repertoires in COVID-19. Generated by immunoSEQ multiplex PCR, the TCRdb table keeps only in-frame clones and is missing some. Of 250,000 to 300,000 clones listed, 75% to 90% are singletons. The source material was PBMCs or T cells enriched from blood (not recorded which). Receptor source: a woman aged 45-59 years who had recovered from COVID-19.

The chain is built from TRBV5-1 and TRBJ2-2, with D maybe TRBD1 (5 bases). Trimming pared 0 bases from V and 5 bases from J, leaving 11 bases between. The CDR3 has 15 amino acids. The V gene's germline CDR1 is SGHRS and CDR2 YFSETQ. CDR3 DNA sequence: TGCGCCAGCAGCTTGGACCAGGGTCGGACCGGGGAGCTGTTTTTT. Its protein product is CASSLDQGRTGELFF.

This clone was counted a few times. The rearrangement links TRBV2 to TRBJ2-7, with D possibly being TRBD2 (5 bases). This CDR3 comprises 13 residues. Germline values: CDR1 SNHLY, CDR2 FYNNEI. Trimming left V 4 bases short and J 3 bases short, with 10 bases between. CDR3: CASSGVGDYEQYF. Written as DNA, the CDR3 is TGTGCCAGCAGTGGGGTGGGAGACTACGAGCAGTACTTC.

This rearrangement joins TRBV12-2 to TRBJ2-7; the table's D call of TRBD2 was not tested on the DNA. TRBV12-2 is a recognized pseudogene. The CDR3 contains 20 residues. CDR3 DNA: TGTGCAAGTCGCTTAGTCCCTGGACTAGCAAATGAATCTCTCCCCTACGAGCAGTACTTC. This codes for CASRLVPGLANESLPYEQYF.

Worth noting for this clone: The sample has other DNA sequences that encode this CDR3 too. The V gene is TRBV5-1, the J gene TRBJ2-7, with D unresolved. Germline CDR1 SGHRS, CDR2 YFSETQ. Trimming left V 5 bases short and J 0 bases short, with 6 bases between. This CDR3 contains 12 residues. The CDR3 DNA follows: TGCGCCAGCAGTCTGAGCTCCTACGAGCAGTACTTC. This sequence encodes CASSLSSYEQYF.

V gene TRBV5-1 combines with J gene TRBJ2-5; TRBD1 matches at 7 bases. V was clipped by 7 bases and J by 4 bases; unmatched bases: 7. Germline V CDR1 and CDR2: SGHRS, YFSETQ. The CDR3 sequence is 13 residues long. CDR3 nucleotides: TGCGCCAGCCGCGAGGGGGCTGGAGAGACCCAGTACTTC. Protein: CASREGAGETQYF.

The chain uses TRBV12-5 and TRBJ1-5, with a tentative D call TRBD1 (6 bases). This CDR3 is 12 amino acids long. CDR1 is LGHNT, CDR2 FRNRAP, per germline. Trimming left V 2 bases short and J 11 bases short, with 10 bases between. CDR3 nucleotides: TGTGCTAGTGGTTTGCTCCCAGGGGCCCAGCATTTT. The encoded protein is CASGLLPGAQHF.

The rearrangement joins TRBV28 to TRBJ2-7; 7 bases match TRBD2. The CDR3 contains 15 residues. Germline loops: CDR1 MDHEN, CDR2 SYDVKM. With V trimmed by 5 bases and J by 0 bases, 7 bases remained unmatched. Here the CDR3 DNA reads TGTGCCAGCAGTCCCGGGCGGGAGCCCTCCTACGAGCAGTACTTC. Its protein is CASSPGREPSYEQYF.

The chain joins TRBV20-1 to TRBJ1-2; perhaps TRBD1 as D (5 bases). V lost 5 bases, J lost 8 bases, and 12 bases lay in between. Germline loops: CDR1 DFQATT, CDR2 SNEGSKA (reference sequence). The CDR3 has 11 amino acids. The CDR3 sequence is CSAPDSRGYTF. Here the CDR3 DNA reads TGCAGTGCTCCAGACAGCAGGGGCTACACCTTC.

The chain couples TRBV6-5 to TRBJ2-7, with D possibly TRBD2 on 5 matching bases. This CDR3 region has 15 residues. CDR1 MNHEY and CDR2 SVGAGI come from the germline V gene. V shed 2 bases and J shed 4 bases, with 15 bases lying between them. The CDR3 is CASSYGPSGLYEQYF. In nucleotides, the CDR3 is TGTGCCAGCAGTTACGGTCCGAGCGGATTATACGAGCAGTACTTC.

V and J are TRBV5-1 and TRBJ2-7, with 7 nucleotides matching TRBD2. After removal of 0 bases from V and 5 bases from J, the junction contained 5 bases not matched to a gene. The CDR3 runs to 14 residues. Looked up from germline, CDR1 is SGHRS and CDR2 is YFSETQ. The CDR3 DNA sequence: TGCGCCAGCAGCTTGGGGACTAGTTGGAACGAGCAGTACTTC. It specifies CASSLGTSWNEQYF.

The V and J genes are TRBV4-2 and TRBJ1-5; 7 positions match TRBD1. After removal of 4 bases from V and 3 bases from J, the junction contained 18 bases not matched to a gene. The CDR3 runs to 19 residues. Per the germline V gene, CDR1 is LGHNA and CDR2 is YNFKEQ. The CDR3 DNA follows: TGTGCCAGCAGCCCGCAGGACCGACCTGGACAGGCTCTCAATCAGCCCCAGCATTTT. It translates to CASSPQDRPGQALNQPQHF.

The rearrangement links TRBV27 to TRBJ2-7, with 8 bases that match TRBD1. CDR3 size: 14 residues. The trim removed 6 bases at V and 2 bases at J, leaving 6 bases unmatched. Germline loops: CDR1 MNHEY, CDR2 SMNVEV (reference sequence). CDR3 in DNA: TGTGCCAGCAGCCCCGGGACAGGTCCCTACGAGCAGTACTTC. It yields the protein CASSPGTGPYEQYF.

The chain links TRBV2 to TRBJ1-6, with unresolved D. There are 15 residues in the CDR3. The V gene lost 2 bases and the J gene lost 12 bases, with 17 bases spanning the gap. The germline V gene has CDR1 SNHLY and CDR2 FYNNEI. CDR3 loop: CASSEKTSLLEPLHF. CDR3 sequence (DNA): TGTGCCAGCAGTGAAAAAACCAGCCTCCTAGAACCCCTCCACTTT.

The V call is TRBV5-1, the J call TRBJ1-1; D might be TRBD1 (5 bases). Germline V gene data show CDR1 as SGHRS and CDR2 as YFSETQ. The CDR3 extends over 15 amino acids. V gave up 3 bases and J gave up 5 bases, with 17 bases separating them. As DNA, the CDR3 is TGCGCCAGCAGCTGGGGACTCTCCGAAGGGACTGAAGCTTTCTTT. Translated: CASSWGLSEGTEAFF.

The chain has TRBV28 and TRBJ2-5, with D possibly TRBD2 on 5 matching bases. Looked up from germline, CDR1 is MDHEN and CDR2 is SYDVKM. V shed 3 bases and J shed 5 bases, with 16 bases lying between them. The length of the CDR3 is 15 residues. CDR3 amino acids: CASSFFDRGLETQYF. In DNA form, the CDR3 reads TGTGCCAGCAGTTTTTTTGACCGAGGGTTGGAGACCCAGTACTTC. The whole variable domain, remainder taken from reference TRBV28 and TRBJ2-5, is DVKVTQSSRYLVKRTGEKVFLECVQDMDHENMFWYRQDPGLGLRLIYFSYDVKMKEKGDIPEGYSVSREKKERFSLILESASTNQTSMYLCASSFFDRGLETQYFGPGTRLLVL.

The chain uses TRBV11-2 and TRBJ1-5, with 7 bases fitting TRBD1. Trimming cost V 3 bases and J 6 bases; bases outside gene matches: 2. CDR3 length equals 13 residues. Germline loops: CDR1 SGHAT, CDR2 FQNNGV. The CDR3 nucleotides read TGTGCCAGCAGCTTCCAGGGGGGTCAGCCCCAGCATTTT. This sequence encodes CASSFQGGQPQHF.

The chain has TRBV7-9 and TRBJ2-5, with 10 bases aligning to TRBD2. The CDR3 runs 15 residues. The V gene's germline CDR1 is SEHNR and CDR2 FQNEAQ (reference sequence). J was trimmed by 0 bases and V by 4 bases; bases with no gene match: 2. The CDR3 DNA reads TGTGCCAGCAGCTCTAGCGGGAGATACCAAGAGACCCAGTACTTC. This gives the protein CASSSSGRYQETQYF.

This chain uses TRBV28 with TRBJ1-6; D is uncertain. V shed 2 bases and J shed 7 bases, with 9 bases lying between them. The CDR3 loop spans 14 amino acids. The germline V gene has CDR1 MDHEN and CDR2 SYDVKM. CDR3 amino acids: CASSLEGNNSPLHF. CDR3 in DNA: TGTGCCAGCAGTTTAGAGGGAAACAATTCACCCCTCCACTTT.

The chain uses TRBV28 and TRBJ1-5; 8 nucleotides match TRBD1. The germline CDR1 and CDR2 sequences are MDHEN and SYDVKM. Unmatched junction bases numbered 4, after V lost 5 bases and J lost 4 bases. This CDR3 is built from 14 residues. CDR3 sequence: CASSETGDNQPQHF. The CDR3 DNA reads as TGTGCCAGCAGTGAGACAGGGGATAATCAGCCCCAGCATTTT.